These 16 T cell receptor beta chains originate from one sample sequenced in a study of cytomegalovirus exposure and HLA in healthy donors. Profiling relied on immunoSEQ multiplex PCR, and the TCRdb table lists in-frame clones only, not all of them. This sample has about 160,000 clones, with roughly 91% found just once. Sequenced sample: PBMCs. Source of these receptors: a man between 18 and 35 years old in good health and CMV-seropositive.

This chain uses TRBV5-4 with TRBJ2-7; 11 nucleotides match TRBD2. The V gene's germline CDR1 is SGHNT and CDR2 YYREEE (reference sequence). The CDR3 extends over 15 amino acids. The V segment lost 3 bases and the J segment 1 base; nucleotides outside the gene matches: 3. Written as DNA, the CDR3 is TGTGCCAGCAGCTCACTAGCGGGAGATTCCTACGAGCAGTACTTC. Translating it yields CASSSLAGDSYEQYF.

The DNA of the CDR3 is TGTGCCAGCAGATTCTCCGACAGTACCTCTGGGGCCAACGTCCTGACTTTC. It encodes CASRFSDSTSGANVLTF. This chain connects TRBV27 to TRBJ2-6, with TRBD1 as a possible D gene (5 bases). The germline V and J ends were trimmed by 6 bases and 0 bases, with 15 bases remaining between them. The CDR3 covers 17 residues. Germline CDR1 is MNHEY and CDR2 is SMNVEV (reference sequence).

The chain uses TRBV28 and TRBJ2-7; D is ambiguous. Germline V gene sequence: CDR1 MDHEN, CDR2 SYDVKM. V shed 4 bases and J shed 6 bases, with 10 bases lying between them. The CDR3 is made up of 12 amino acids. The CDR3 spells CASSSSSPEQYF. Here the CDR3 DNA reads TGTGCCAGCAGTTCCTCCTCCCCCGAGCAGTACTTC.

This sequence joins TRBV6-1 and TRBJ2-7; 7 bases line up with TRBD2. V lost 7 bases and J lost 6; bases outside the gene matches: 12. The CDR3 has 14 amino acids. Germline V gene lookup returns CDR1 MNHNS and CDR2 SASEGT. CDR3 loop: CASKRSEGGFEQYF. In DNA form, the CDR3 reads TGTGCCAGCAAGCGGTCCGAGGGAGGGTTCGAGCAGTACTTC.

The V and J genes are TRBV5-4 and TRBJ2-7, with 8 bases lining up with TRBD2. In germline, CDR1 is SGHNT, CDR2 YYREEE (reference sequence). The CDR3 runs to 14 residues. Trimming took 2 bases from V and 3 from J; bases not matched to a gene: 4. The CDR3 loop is CASSLAGVVYEQYF. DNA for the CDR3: TGTGCCAGCAGCTTAGCGGGAGTGGTCTACGAGCAGTACTTC.

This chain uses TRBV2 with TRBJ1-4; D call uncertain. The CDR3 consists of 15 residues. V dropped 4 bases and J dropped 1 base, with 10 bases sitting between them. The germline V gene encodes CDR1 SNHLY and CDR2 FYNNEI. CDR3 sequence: CASSVQRGTNEKLFF. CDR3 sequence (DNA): TGTGCCAGCAGTGTTCAACGGGGAACTAATGAAAAACTGTTTTTT.

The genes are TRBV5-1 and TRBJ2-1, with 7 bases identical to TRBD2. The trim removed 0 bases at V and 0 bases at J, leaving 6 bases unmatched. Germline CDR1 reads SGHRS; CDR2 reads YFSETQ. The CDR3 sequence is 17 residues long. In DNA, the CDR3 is TGCGCCAGCAGCTTGGGGCTAGCGGAGGCCTCCTACAATGAGCAGTTCTTC. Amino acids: CASSLGLAEASYNEQFF.

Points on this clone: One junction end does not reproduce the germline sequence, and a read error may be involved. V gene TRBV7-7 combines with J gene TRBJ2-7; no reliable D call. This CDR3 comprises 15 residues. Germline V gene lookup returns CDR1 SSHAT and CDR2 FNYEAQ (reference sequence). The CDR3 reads CASSLGLGPPYEQYF. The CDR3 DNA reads TGTGCTAGCAGCTTAGGGCTAGGCCCACCCTACGAGCAGTACTTC.

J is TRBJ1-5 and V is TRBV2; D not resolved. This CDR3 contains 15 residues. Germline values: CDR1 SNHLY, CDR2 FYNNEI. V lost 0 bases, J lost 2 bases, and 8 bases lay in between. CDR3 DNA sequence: TGTGCCAGCAGTGAAGCGCTGGGCGGCAATCAGCCCCAGCATTTT. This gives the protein CASSEALGGNQPQHF.

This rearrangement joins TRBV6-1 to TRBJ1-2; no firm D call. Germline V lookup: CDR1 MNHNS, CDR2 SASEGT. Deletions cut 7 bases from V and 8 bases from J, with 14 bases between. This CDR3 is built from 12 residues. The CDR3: CASNDQREGYTF. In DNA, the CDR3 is TGTGCCAGCAACGATCAAAGGGAGGGCTACACCTTC.

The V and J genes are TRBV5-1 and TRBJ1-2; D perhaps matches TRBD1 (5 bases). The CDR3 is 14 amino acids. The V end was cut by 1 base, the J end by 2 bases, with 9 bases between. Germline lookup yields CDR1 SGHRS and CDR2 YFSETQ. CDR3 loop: CASSLQGVNYGYTF. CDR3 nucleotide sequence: TGCGCCAGCAGCTTGCAAGGGGTGAACTATGGCTACACCTTC.

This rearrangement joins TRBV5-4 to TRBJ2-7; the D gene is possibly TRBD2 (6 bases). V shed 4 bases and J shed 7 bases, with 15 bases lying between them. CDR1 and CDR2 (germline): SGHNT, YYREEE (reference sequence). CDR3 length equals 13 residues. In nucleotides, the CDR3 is TGTGCCAGCAGCCGCGATGCCGGAGGGGAGCAGTACTTC. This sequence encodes CASSRDAGGEQYF.

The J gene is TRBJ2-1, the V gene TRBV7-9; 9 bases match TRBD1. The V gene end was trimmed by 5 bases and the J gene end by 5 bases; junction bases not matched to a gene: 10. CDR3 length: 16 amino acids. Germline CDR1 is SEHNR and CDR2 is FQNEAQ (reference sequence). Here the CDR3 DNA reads TGTGCCAGCAGCCCAGCCCTCGGGACAGGGAACAATGAGCAGTTCTTC. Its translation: CASSPALGTGNNEQFF.

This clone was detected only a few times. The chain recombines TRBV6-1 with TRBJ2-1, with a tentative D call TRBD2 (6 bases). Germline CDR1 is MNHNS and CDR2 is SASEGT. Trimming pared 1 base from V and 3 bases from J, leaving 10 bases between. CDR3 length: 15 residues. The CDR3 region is CASSEEDSGYNEQFF. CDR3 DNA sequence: TGTGCCAGCAGTGAAGAGGATAGCGGCTACAATGAGCAGTTCTTC.

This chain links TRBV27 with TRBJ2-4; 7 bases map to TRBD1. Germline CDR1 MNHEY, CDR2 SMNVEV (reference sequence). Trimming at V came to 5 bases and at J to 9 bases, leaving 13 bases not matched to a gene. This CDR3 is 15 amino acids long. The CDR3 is CASSPRTGIRGIQYF. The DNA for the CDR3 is TGTGCCAGCAGTCCGCGGACAGGTATCCGGGGCATTCAGTACTTC.

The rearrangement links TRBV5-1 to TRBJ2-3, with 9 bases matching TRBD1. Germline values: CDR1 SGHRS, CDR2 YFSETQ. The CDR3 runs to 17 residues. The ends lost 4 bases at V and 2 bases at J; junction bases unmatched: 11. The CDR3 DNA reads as TGCGCCAGCAGCATGGGACAGGGAGGACCGTTCACAGATACGCAGTATTTT. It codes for CASSMGQGGPFTDTQYF.